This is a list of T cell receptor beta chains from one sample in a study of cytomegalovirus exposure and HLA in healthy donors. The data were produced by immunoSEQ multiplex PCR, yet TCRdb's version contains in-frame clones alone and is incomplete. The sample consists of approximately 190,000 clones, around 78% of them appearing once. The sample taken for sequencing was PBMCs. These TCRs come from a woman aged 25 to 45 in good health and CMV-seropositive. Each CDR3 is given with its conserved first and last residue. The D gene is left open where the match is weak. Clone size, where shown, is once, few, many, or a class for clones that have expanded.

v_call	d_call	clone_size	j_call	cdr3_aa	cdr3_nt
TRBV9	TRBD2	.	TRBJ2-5	CASSWASGRGETQYF	TGTGCCAGCAGCTGGGCCAGCGGGAGGGGAGAGACCCAGTACTTC
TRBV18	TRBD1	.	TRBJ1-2	CASSRRTGGSSGYGYTF	TGTGCCAGCTCACGGAGGACAGGGGGCTCTTCGGGGTATGGCTACACCTTC
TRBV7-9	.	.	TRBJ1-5	CASSLSPGGPQHF	TGTGCCAGCAGCTTATCACCGGGGGGGCCCCAGCATTTT
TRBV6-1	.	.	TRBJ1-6	CASTEDSFYNSPLHF	TGTGCCAGCACTGAAGACAGTTTCTATAATTCACCCCTCCACTTT
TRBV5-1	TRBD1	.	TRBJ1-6	CASSGPGQDNSPLHF	TGCGCCAGCAGCGGCCCGGGACAGGATAATTCACCCCTCCACTTT
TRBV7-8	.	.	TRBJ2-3	CASKGVDTQYF	TGTGCCAGCAAAGGGGTAGATACGCAGTATTTT
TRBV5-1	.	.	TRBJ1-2	CASSLASGNGYTF	TGCGCCAGCAGCTTGGCCTCAGGTAACGGCTACACCTTC
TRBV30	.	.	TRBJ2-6	CAWSGPGAGANVLTF	TGTGCCTGGAGCGGCCCAGGGGCTGGGGCCAACGTCCTGACTTTC
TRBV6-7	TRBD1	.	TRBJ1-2	CASTQDRAYNYGYTF	TGTGCCAGCACCCAGGACAGGGCTTATAACTATGGCTACACCTTC
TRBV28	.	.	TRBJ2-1	CASSLGGDEQFF	TGTGCCAGCAGTTTAGGAGGGGATGAGCAGTTCTTC
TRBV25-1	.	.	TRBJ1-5	CASSEYSTNQPQHF	TGTGCCAGCAGTGAATACAGTACCAATCAGCCCCAGCATTTT
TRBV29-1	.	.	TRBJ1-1	CSVEVGSGWTEAFF	TGCAGCGTTGAAGTGGGCTCAGGGTGGACTGAAGCTTTCTTT
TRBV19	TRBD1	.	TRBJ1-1	CASSIQGESEAFF	TGTGCCAGTAGTATACAGGGGGAAAGTGAAGCTTTCTTT
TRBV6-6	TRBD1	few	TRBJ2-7	CASSPGQGRYEQYF	TGTGCCAGCAGCCCCGGACAGGGTCGTTACGAGCAGTACTTC
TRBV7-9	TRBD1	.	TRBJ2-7	CASSLGEGAHEQYF	TGTGCCAGCAGCTTAGGTGAGGGGGCCCACGAGCAGTACTTC
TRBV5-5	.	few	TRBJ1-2	CASSLVAGLNYGYTF	TGTGCCAGCAGCTTGGTGGCGGGCCTTAACTATGGCTACACCTTC
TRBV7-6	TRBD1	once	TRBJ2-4	CASSSGQGVGHIQYF	TGTGCCAGCAGCTCCGGACAGGGAGTCGGTCACATTCAGTACTTC
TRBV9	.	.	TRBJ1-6	CASSVQGSPLHF	TGTGCCAGCAGCGTACAGGGGTCACCCCTCCACTTT
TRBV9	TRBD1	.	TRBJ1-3	CASSARGTGGNTIYF	TGTGCCAGCAGCGCGCGGGGGACAGGAGGAAACACCATATATTTT
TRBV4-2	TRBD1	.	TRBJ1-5	CASSHPGTGDYQPQHF	TGTGCCAGCAGCCATCCCGGGACAGGGGATTATCAGCCCCAGCATTTT
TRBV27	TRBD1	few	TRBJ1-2	CASSSQPGQGARYGYTF	TGTGCCAGCAGTTCTCAACCGGGACAGGGGGCAAGATATGGCTACACCTTC
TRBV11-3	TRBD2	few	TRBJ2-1	CASSLEGLAGGRANEQFF	TGTGCCAGCAGCTTAGAAGGGCTAGCGGGGGGACGCGCAAATGAGCAGTTCTTC
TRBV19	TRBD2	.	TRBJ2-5	CASRLAGQETQYF	TGTGCCAGTAGACTAGCGGGGCAAGAGACCCAGTACTTC
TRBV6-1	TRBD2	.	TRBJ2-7	CASNSRGGRYEQYF	TGTGCCAGCAACTCTCGGGGAGGGAGGTACGAGCAGTACTTC
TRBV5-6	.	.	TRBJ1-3	CASSLAGGSGNTIYF	TGTGCCAGCAGCTTGGCCGGGGGCTCTGGAAACACCATATATTTT